Listed below are T cell receptor beta chains from one sample, sequenced in a study of shared clonotypes between healthy human individuals. TCRdb keeps only in-frame clones here, not all; method: immunoSEQ multiplex PCR. The repertoire includes roughly 650,000 clones, about 96% of them detected once, and approximately 0.12% sits in the top ten. Input material: naive CD8+ T cells sorted from blood. The receptor set was obtained from a woman in her twenties or thirties in good health. The CDR3 runs from the conserved cysteine through the conserved F or W. The order of the fields is CDR3 protein, CDR3 DNA, J gene, D gene, clone size, V gene. The D gene is left open where the match is weak. The size of a clone is reported for some rows only, either as once, few or many, or as a class for expanded clones.

CDR3aa: CASSVGEFTYEQYF; CDR3nt: TGCGCCAGCAGCGTGGGAGAATTTACCTACGAGCAGTACTTC; j_gene: TRBJ2-7; d_gene: NA; abundance: NA; v_gene: TRBV5-1
CDR3aa: CAWSLYGGEAFF; CDR3nt: TGTGCCTGGAGTCTGTACGGTGGGGAAGCTTTCTTT; j_gene: TRBJ1-1; d_gene: NA; abundance: NA; v_gene: TRBV30
CDR3aa: CATSVDSPLHF; CDR3nt: TGTGCCACCTCCGTTGATTCACCCCTCCACTTT; j_gene: TRBJ1-6; d_gene: NA; abundance: once; v_gene: TRBV28
CDR3aa: CASSGGQGHGYTF; CDR3nt: TGTGCCAGCAGCGGGGGACAGGGTCACGGCTACACCTTC; j_gene: TRBJ1-2; d_gene: TRBD1; abundance: NA; v_gene: TRBV2
CDR3aa: CASSFWGMVTEHTEAFF; CDR3nt: TGTGCCAGCAGTTTCTGGGGCATGGTGACAGAGCACACTGAAGCTTTCTTT; j_gene: TRBJ1-1; d_gene: NA; abundance: NA; v_gene: TRBV28
CDR3aa: CASSQDRENIQYF; CDR3nt: TGTGCCAGCAGCCAGGACAGGGAAAACATTCAGTACTTC; j_gene: TRBJ2-4; d_gene: TRBD1; abundance: NA; v_gene: TRBV27
CDR3aa: CSVEDLGGLSYNEQFF; CDR3nt: TGCAGCGTTGAAGATCTGGGGGGACTCTCCTACAATGAGCAGTTCTTC; j_gene: TRBJ2-1; d_gene: NA; abundance: NA; v_gene: TRBV29-1
CDR3aa: CASRRQGDNQPQHF; CDR3nt: TGCGCCAGCAGGAGACAGGGTGACAATCAGCCCCAGCATTTT; j_gene: TRBJ1-5; d_gene: TRBD1; abundance: NA; v_gene: TRBV10-2
CDR3aa: CASSIQGETYEQYF; CDR3nt: TGTGCCAGCAGTATACAGGGGGAGACCTACGAGCAGTACTTC; j_gene: TRBJ2-7; d_gene: TRBD1; abundance: NA; v_gene: TRBV28
CDR3aa: CASSTPGGYNEQFF; CDR3nt: TGTGCCAGCAGTACTCCGGGAGGATACAATGAGCAGTTCTTC; j_gene: TRBJ2-1; d_gene: TRBD2; abundance: NA; v_gene: TRBV9
CDR3aa: CASSPGLTYEQYF; CDR3nt: TGTGCCAGCAGCCCCGGACTGACGTACGAGCAGTACTTC; j_gene: TRBJ2-7; d_gene: NA; abundance: NA; v_gene: TRBV7-2
CDR3aa: CASSPPGTAFNEQFF; CDR3nt: TGTGCCAGCAGCCCCCCTGGGACCGCCTTTAATGAGCAGTTCTTC; j_gene: TRBJ2-1; d_gene: NA; abundance: NA; v_gene: TRBV11-2
CDR3aa: CASSVRQGLLTSYEQYF; CDR3nt: TGTGCCAGCAGTGTCCGACAGGGATTATTAACCTCCTACGAGCAGTACTTC; j_gene: TRBJ2-7; d_gene: TRBD1; abundance: NA; v_gene: TRBV6-1
CDR3aa: CASSSPQLISGANVLTF; CDR3nt: TGTGCCAGCAGCTCCCCACAGCTAATCTCTGGGGCCAACGTCCTGACTTTC; j_gene: TRBJ2-6; d_gene: NA; abundance: NA; v_gene: TRBV7-9
CDR3aa: CASSSGTSGRGSEQFF; CDR3nt: TGTGCCAGCAGTTCCGGGACTAGCGGGAGAGGTAGTGAGCAGTTCTTC; j_gene: TRBJ2-1; d_gene: TRBD2; abundance: NA; v_gene: TRBV27
CDR3aa: CASVTSGGLRETQYF; CDR3nt: TGTGCCAGCGTTACTAGCGGGGGTCTACGGGAGACCCAGTACTTC; j_gene: TRBJ2-5; d_gene: TRBD2; abundance: NA; v_gene: TRBV2
CDR3aa: CASSAQRDREMNTEAFF; CDR3nt: TGTGCCAGCAGCGCGCAGAGGGACAGGGAGATGAACACTGAAGCTTTCTTT; j_gene: TRBJ1-1; d_gene: TRBD1; abundance: once; v_gene: TRBV7-8
CDR3aa: CASSGTDPYEQYF; CDR3nt: TGTGCCAGCAGTGGGACAGACCCCTACGAGCAGTACTTC; j_gene: TRBJ2-7; d_gene: TRBD1; abundance: NA; v_gene: TRBV27
CDR3aa: CASSFGRASPSDEQFF; CDR3nt: TGTGCCAGCAGCTTTGGGAGGGCGTCTCCGTCGGATGAGCAGTTCTTC; j_gene: TRBJ2-1; d_gene: TRBD2; abundance: NA; v_gene: TRBV5-6
CDR3aa: CASSEWDSVNEKLFF; CDR3nt: TGTGCCAGCAGTGAATGGGACAGTGTTAATGAAAAACTGTTTTTT; j_gene: TRBJ1-4; d_gene: TRBD1; abundance: NA; v_gene: TRBV6-1
CDR3aa: CASSGTGPAPSTDTQYF; CDR3nt: TGTGCCAGCAGTGGGACAGGACCTGCCCCTAGCACAGATACGCAGTATTTT; j_gene: TRBJ2-3; d_gene: TRBD1; abundance: NA; v_gene: TRBV28
CDR3aa: CASSSPPAGDYNEQFF; CDR3nt: TGCGCCAGCAGCTCCCCCCCAGCGGGAGATTACAATGAGCAGTTCTTC; j_gene: TRBJ2-1; d_gene: TRBD2; abundance: NA; v_gene: TRBV5-1
CDR3aa: CSVLSRASYNEQFF; CDR3nt: TGCAGCGTTCTCTCCCGCGCATCCTACAATGAGCAGTTCTTC; j_gene: TRBJ2-1; d_gene: NA; abundance: NA; v_gene: TRBV29-1
CDR3aa: CASSLSHDSTSYNEQFF; CDR3nt: TGTGCCAGCAGTTTATCGCATGATTCTACCTCCTACAATGAGCAGTTCTTC; j_gene: TRBJ2-1; d_gene: NA; abundance: NA; v_gene: TRBV27
CDR3aa: CASSPPLRTGGWITEAFF; CDR3nt: TGTGCCAGCAGTCCCCCCCTTAGGACAGGGGGCTGGATCACTGAAGCTTTCTTT; j_gene: TRBJ1-1; d_gene: TRBD1; abundance: NA; v_gene: TRBV28
CDR3aa: CASSFEGSVDTQYF; CDR3nt: TGTGCCAGCAGTTTCGAGGGGTCGGTAGATACGCAGTATTTT; j_gene: TRBJ2-3; d_gene: NA; abundance: NA; v_gene: TRBV28
CDR3aa: CASSGTRTDYNEQFF; CDR3nt: TGTGCCAGCAGTGGGACGCGGACCGACTACAATGAGCAGTTCTTC; j_gene: TRBJ2-1; d_gene: NA; abundance: NA; v_gene: TRBV6-4
CDR3aa: CASSQGRQSMNTEAFF; CDR3nt: TGTGCCAGCAGCCAAGGGAGACAGTCGATGAACACTGAAGCTTTCTTT; j_gene: TRBJ1-1; d_gene: NA; abundance: few; v_gene: TRBV14
CDR3aa: CASSSVYRVNTEAFF; CDR3nt: TGTGCCAGCAGTTCCGTCTACCGGGTGAACACTGAAGCTTTCTTT; j_gene: TRBJ1-1; d_gene: NA; abundance: NA; v_gene: TRBV28
CDR3aa: CASSQEIYQPQHF; CDR3nt: TGTGCCAGCAGCCAAGAGATCTATCAGCCCCAGCATTTT; j_gene: TRBJ1-5; d_gene: NA; abundance: NA; v_gene: TRBV4-2
CDR3aa: CASSLGLPSGFYNEQFF; CDR3nt: TGTGCCAGCAGCTTAGGTCTTCCTAGCGGGTTTTACAATGAGCAGTTCTTC; j_gene: TRBJ2-1; d_gene: TRBD2; abundance: NA; v_gene: TRBV7-8
CDR3aa: CASSYDAAGVYEQYF; CDR3nt: TGTGCCAGCAGCTACGACGCAGCGGGAGTATACGAGCAGTACTTC; j_gene: TRBJ2-7; d_gene: TRBD2; abundance: NA; v_gene: TRBV7-2
CDR3aa: CASTPGTSGYNEQFF; CDR3nt: TGTGCCAGCACCCCCGGGACTAGCGGATACAATGAGCAGTTCTTC; j_gene: TRBJ2-1; d_gene: TRBD2; abundance: NA; v_gene: TRBV9
CDR3aa: CASSATGTVNYGYTF; CDR3nt: TGTGCCAGCAGTGCGACCGGGACGGTAAACTATGGCTACACCTTC; j_gene: TRBJ1-2; d_gene: NA; abundance: NA; v_gene: TRBV28
CDR3aa: CASSSSPAYEQYF; CDR3nt: TGTGCCAGCAGCTCCAGCCCAGCCTACGAGCAGTACTTC; j_gene: TRBJ2-7; d_gene: NA; abundance: NA; v_gene: TRBV7-6
CDR3aa: CASSLSQVRNTGELFF; CDR3nt: TGTGCCAGCAGCTTGTCGCAGGTGCGGAACACCGGGGAGCTGTTTTTT; j_gene: TRBJ2-2; d_gene: NA; abundance: once; v_gene: TRBV7-9
CDR3aa: CASKQGNTEAFF; CDR3nt: TGTGCCAGCAAACAGGGGAACACTGAAGCTTTCTTT; j_gene: TRBJ1-1; d_gene: NA; abundance: NA; v_gene: TRBV27
CDR3aa: CASSFEGEETQYF; CDR3nt: TGTGCCAGCAGCTTCGAGGGTGAGGAGACCCAGTACTTC; j_gene: TRBJ2-5; d_gene: NA; abundance: NA; v_gene: TRBV5-4
CDR3aa: CASSSPGQGGYEQYF; CDR3nt: TGTGCCAGCAGCTCTCCGGGACAGGGGGGCTACGAGCAGTACTTC; j_gene: TRBJ2-7; d_gene: TRBD1; abundance: NA; v_gene: TRBV5-6
CDR3aa: CASSPYPGTQETQYF; CDR3nt: TGTGCCAGCAGTCCTTACCCGGGAACCCAAGAGACCCAGTACTTC; j_gene: TRBJ2-5; d_gene: NA; abundance: NA; v_gene: TRBV27
CDR3aa: CASSLGGTGPNYGYTF; CDR3nt: TGCGCCAGCAGCTTGGGGGGGACCGGTCCTAACTATGGCTACACCTTC; j_gene: TRBJ1-2; d_gene: NA; abundance: once; v_gene: TRBV5-1
CDR3aa: CASSLDREETQYF; CDR3nt: TGCGCCAGCAGCTTGGACAGGGAAGAGACCCAGTACTTC; j_gene: TRBJ2-5; d_gene: NA; abundance: NA; v_gene: TRBV5-1
CDR3aa: CASTEGLSYEQYF; CDR3nt: TGCGCCAGCACCGAGGGCCTCTCCTACGAGCAGTACTTC; j_gene: TRBJ2-7; d_gene: NA; abundance: NA; v_gene: TRBV10-2
CDR3aa: CASSQNTPYNEQFF; CDR3nt: TGCGCCAGCAGCCAAAATACACCGTACAATGAGCAGTTCTTC; j_gene: TRBJ2-1; d_gene: NA; abundance: NA; v_gene: TRBV4-1
CDR3aa: CATRSGRAFLEQYF; CDR3nt: TGTGCCACCAGGAGCGGGAGGGCCTTCCTCGAGCAGTACTTC; j_gene: TRBJ2-7; d_gene: TRBD2; abundance: NA; v_gene: TRBV6-5
CDR3aa: CASKPHRDRGTYEQYF; CDR3nt: TGTGCCAGCAAACCTCATCGTGATCGAGGAACCTACGAGCAGTACTTC; j_gene: TRBJ2-7; d_gene: NA; abundance: NA; v_gene: TRBV27
CDR3aa: CASGGQGFRGRVTDTQYF; CDR3nt: TGCGCCAGCGGCGGTCAAGGTTTCAGGGGGCGAGTAACAGATACGCAGTATTTT; j_gene: TRBJ2-3; d_gene: TRBD1; abundance: NA; v_gene: TRBV10-2
CDR3aa: CASSLGVLASYEQYF; CDR3nt: TGTGCCAGCAGCCTTGGAGTTCTAGCCTCCTACGAGCAGTACTTC; j_gene: TRBJ2-7; d_gene: NA; abundance: NA; v_gene: TRBV28